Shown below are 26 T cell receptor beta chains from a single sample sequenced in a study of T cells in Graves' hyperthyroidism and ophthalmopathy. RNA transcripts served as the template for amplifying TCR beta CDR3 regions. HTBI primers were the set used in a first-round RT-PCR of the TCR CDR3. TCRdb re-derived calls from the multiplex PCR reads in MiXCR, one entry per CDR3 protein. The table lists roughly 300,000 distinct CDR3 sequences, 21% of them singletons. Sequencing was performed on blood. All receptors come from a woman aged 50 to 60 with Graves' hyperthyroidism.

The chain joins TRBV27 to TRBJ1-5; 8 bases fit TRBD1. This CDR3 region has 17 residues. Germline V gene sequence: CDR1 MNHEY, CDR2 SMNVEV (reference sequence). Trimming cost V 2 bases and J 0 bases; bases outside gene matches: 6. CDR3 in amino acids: CASSLNRGGLSNQPQHF. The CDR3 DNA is TGTGCCAGCAGTTTAAACAGGGGGGGCCTTAGCAATCAGCCCCAGCATTTT.

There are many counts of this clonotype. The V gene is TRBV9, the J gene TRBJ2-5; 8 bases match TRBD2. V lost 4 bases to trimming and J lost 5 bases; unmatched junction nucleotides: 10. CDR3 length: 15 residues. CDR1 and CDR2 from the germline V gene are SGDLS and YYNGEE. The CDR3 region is CASSSRSGGPETQYF. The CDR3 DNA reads TGTGCCAGCAGCTCCCGCTCGGGAGGGCCGGAGACCCAGTACTTC.

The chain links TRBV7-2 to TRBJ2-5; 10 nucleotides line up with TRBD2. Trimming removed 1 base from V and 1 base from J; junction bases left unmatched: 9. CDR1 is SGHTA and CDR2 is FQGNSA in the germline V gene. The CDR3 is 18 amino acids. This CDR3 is CASSLEVRLAGAQETQYF. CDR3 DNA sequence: TGTGCCAGCAGCTTAGAAGTTAGGCTAGCGGGAGCCCAAGAGACCCAGTACTTC.

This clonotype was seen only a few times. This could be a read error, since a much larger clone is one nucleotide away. Here the CDR3 reads CACSLLRLAGGPGDTQYF. The CDR3 DNA reads TGTGCCTGCAGTTTATTACGACTAGCGGGAGGGCCAGGTGATACGCAGTATTTT. This rearrangement joins TRBV27 to TRBJ2-3, with TRBD2 matching over 14 bases. Germline values: CDR1 MNHEY, CDR2 SMNVEV (reference sequence). This CDR3 is built from 18 residues.

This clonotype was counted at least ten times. In nucleotides, the CDR3 is TGTGCCAGCACCCGGGCCCTCTTCTACGAGCAGTACTTC. Its translation: CASTRALFYEQYF. The chain has TRBV6-1 and TRBJ2-7, with D uncertain. This CDR3 has 13 amino acids. CDR1 is MNHNS, CDR2 SASEGT, per germline. V lost 7 bases to trimming and J lost 3 bases, with 13 bases between them.

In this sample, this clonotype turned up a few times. DNA of the CDR3: TGTGCCAGCAGTGCAGGGAGATGGGAGCAGTTCTTC. It yields the protein CASSAGRWEQFF. This chain connects TRBV12-3 or TRBV12-4 to TRBJ2-1; D tentatively reads TRBD1 or TRBD2 (5 bases each). V lost 5 bases and J lost 10, with 12 bases in between. This CDR3 spans 12 amino acids.

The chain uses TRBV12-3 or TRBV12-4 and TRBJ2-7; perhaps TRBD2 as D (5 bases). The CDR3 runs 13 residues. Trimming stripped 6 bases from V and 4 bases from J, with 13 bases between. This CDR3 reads CASSLQRLYEQYF. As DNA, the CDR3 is TGTGCCAGCAGCCTCCAGCGGCTGTACGAGCAGTACTTC.

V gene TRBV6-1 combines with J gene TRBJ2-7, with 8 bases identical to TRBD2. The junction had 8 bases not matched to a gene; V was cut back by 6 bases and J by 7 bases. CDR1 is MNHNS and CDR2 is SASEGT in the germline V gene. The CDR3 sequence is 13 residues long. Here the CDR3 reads CASSNSGKVEQYF. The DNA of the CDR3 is TGTGCCAGCAGCAATAGCGGGAAGGTGGAGCAGTACTTC.

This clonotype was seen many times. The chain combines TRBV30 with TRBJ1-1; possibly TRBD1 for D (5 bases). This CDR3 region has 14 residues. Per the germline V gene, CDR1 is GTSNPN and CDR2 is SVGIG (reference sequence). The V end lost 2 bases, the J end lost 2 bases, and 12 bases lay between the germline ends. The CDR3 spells CAWSWGRRNTEAFF. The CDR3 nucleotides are TGTGCCTGGAGTTGGGGCAGGAGAAACACTGAAGCTTTCTTT.

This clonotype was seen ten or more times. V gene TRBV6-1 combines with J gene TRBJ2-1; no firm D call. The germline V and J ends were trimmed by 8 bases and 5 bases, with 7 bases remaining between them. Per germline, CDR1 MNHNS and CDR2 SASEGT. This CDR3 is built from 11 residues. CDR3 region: CASVAHNEQFF. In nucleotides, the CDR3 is TGTGCCAGCGTGGCCCACAATGAGCAGTTCTTC.

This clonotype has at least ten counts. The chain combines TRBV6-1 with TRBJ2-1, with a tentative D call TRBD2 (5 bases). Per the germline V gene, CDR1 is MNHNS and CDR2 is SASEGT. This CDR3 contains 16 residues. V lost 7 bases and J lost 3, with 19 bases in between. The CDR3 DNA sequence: TGTGCCAGCACCGGAATAGGAGGTCCATTCTACAATGAGCAGTTCTTC. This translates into CASTGIGGPFYNEQFF.

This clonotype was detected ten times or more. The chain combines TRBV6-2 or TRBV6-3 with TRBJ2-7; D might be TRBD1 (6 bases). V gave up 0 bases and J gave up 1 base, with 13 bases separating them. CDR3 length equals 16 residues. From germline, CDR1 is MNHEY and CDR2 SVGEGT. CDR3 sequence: CASSYSRDTSSYEQYF. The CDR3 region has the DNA TGTGCCAGCAGTTACTCCCGGGACACTAGTTCCTACGAGCAGTACTTC.

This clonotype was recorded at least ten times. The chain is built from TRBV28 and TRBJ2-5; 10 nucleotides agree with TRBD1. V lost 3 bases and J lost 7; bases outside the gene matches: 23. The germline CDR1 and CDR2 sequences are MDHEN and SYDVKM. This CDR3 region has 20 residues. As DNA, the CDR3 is TGTGCCAGCAGTTTTTATAAGACGGGACAGGGGTTTTTAGCTGGCGGGACCCAGTACTTC. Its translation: CASSFYKTGQGFLAGGTQYF. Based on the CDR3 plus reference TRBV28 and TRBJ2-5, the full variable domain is DVKVTQSSRYLVKRTGEKVFLECVQDMDHENMFWYRQDPGLGLRLIYFSYDVKMKEKGDIPEGYSVSREKKERFSLILESASTNQTSMYLCASSFYKTGQGFLAGGTQYFGPGTRLLVL.

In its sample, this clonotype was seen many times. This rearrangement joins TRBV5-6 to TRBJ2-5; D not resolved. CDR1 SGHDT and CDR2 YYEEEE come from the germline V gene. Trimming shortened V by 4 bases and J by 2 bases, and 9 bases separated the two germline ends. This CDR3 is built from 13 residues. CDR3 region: CASSGRVQETQYF. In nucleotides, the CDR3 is TGTGCCAGCAGCGGTAGGGTACAAGAGACCCAGTACTTC.

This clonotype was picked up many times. CDR3 coding DNA: TGTGCCAGCAGTTGGGCTAGCGGGGGAGTCGAGCAGTACTTC. It codes for CASSWASGGVEQYF. The gene calls are TRBV2 and TRBJ2-7; 10 nucleotides line up with TRBD2. CDR3 length: 14 residues. V gave up 5 bases and J gave up 6 bases; unmatched junction bases: 7. From germline, CDR1 is SNHLY and CDR2 FYNNEI.

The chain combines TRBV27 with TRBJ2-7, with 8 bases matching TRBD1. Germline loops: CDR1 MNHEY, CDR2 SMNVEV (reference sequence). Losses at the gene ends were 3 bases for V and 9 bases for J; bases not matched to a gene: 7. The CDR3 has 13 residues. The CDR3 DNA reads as TGTGCCAGCAGTTTGACAGGGGAAGGCGGGCAGTACTTC. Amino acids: CASSLTGEGGQYF.

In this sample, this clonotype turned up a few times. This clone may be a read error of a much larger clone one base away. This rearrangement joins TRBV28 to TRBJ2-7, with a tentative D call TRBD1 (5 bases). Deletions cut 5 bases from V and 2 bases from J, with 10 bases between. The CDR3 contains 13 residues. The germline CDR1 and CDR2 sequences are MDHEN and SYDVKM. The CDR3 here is CASSRGITYEQYF. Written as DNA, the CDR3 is TGTGCCAGCAGTAGGGGCATAACCTACGAGCAGTACTTC.

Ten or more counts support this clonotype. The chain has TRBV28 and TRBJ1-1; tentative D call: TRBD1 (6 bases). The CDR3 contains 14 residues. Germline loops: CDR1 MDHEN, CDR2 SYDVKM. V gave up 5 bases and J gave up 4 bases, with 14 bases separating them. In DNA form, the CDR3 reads TGTGCCAGCAGTCATAACAGGGAATTCACTGAAGCTTTCTTT. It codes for CASSHNREFTEAFF.

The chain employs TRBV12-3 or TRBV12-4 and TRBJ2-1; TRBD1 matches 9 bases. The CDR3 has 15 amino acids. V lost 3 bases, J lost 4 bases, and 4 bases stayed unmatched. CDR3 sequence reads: CASSFETGGYNEQFF. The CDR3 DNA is TGTGCCAGCAGTTTCGAGACAGGGGGGTACAATGAGCAGTTCTTC.

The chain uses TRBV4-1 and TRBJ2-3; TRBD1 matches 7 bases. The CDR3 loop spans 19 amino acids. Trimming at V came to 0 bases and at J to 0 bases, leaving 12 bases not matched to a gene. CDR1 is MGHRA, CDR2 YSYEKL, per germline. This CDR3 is CASSQERDRKTFSTDTQYF. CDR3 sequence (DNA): TGCGCCAGCAGCCAAGAAAGGGACAGAAAAACCTTTAGCACAGATACGCAGTATTTT.

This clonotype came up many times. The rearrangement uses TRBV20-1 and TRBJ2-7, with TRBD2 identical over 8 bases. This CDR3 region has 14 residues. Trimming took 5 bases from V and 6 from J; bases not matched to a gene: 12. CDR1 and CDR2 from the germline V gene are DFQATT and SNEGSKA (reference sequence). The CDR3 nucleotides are TGCAGTGCTGGGCCGATAGCGGGGACGGGCGAGCAGTACTTC. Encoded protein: CSAGPIAGTGEQYF.

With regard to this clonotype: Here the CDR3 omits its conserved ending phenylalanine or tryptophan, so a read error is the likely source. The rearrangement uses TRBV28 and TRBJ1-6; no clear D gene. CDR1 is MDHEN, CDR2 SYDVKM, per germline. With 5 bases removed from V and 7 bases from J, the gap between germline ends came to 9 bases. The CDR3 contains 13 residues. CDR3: CASSIIGNSPLHS. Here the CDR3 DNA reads TGTGCCAGCAGTATTATTGGGAATTCACCCCTCCACTCT.

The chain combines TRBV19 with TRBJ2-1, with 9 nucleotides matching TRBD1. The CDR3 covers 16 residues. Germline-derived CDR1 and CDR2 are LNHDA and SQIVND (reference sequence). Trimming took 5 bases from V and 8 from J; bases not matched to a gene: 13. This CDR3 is CASSPRGGTGSYEQFF. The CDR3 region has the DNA TGTGCCAGTAGTCCCCGGGGCGGGACAGGGAGTTATGAGCAGTTCTTC.

As DNA, the CDR3 is TGTGCCATCAGTCACCCGGGACTGAGAAACACCTACGAGCAGTACTTC. Translated, it gives CAISHPGLRNTYEQYF. The V gene is TRBV10-3, the J gene TRBJ2-7, with D perhaps TRBD2 (6 bases). The V end lost 5 bases, the J end lost 2 bases, and 19 bases lay between the germline ends. Germline V lookup: CDR1 ENHRY, CDR2 SYGVKD. The CDR3 has 16 amino acids.

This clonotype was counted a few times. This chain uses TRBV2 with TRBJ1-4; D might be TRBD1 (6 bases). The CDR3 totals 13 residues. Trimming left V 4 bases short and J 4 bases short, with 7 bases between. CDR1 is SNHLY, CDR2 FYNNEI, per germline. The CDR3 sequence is CASSGQVNEKLFF. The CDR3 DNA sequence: TGTGCCAGCAGTGGACAGGTTAATGAAAAACTGTTTTTT.

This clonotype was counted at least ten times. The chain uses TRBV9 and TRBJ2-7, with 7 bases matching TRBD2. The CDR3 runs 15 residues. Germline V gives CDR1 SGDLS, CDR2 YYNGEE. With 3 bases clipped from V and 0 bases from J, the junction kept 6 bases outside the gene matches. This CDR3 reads CASSADRDYSYEQYF. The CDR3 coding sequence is TGTGCCAGCAGCGCGGACCGGGACTACTCCTACGAGCAGTACTTC.